These T cell receptor beta chains were read from a single sample in a study of human T cells and chemical hapten exposure. TCRdb processed the RACE reads anew with MiXCR; each CDR3 protein has one entry. The repertoire includes under 200,000 distinct CDR3 sequences, 25% to 35% of them detected once, and approximately 2.1% sits in the top ten. This specimen was whole blood, taken in connection with sensitization to the hapten diphenylcyclopropenone (DPC). These receptors all come from a woman aged 18-29 years with alopecia areata. Some clones in this sample may be carry-over from other donors' samples. CDR3s include the opening cysteine and the closing phenylalanine or tryptophan. D genes are given only for firm matches. The size field is filled for only some rows; it gives once, few, many or a size class.

NA	few	TRBJ2-1	TRBV12-3/TRBV12-4	CASSSRQAVNEQFF	TGTGCCAGCAGTTCCAGACAGGCAGTCAATGAGCAGTTCTTC
TRBD2	few	TRBJ2-3	TRBV2	CASSMGLAVTDTQYF	TGTGCCAGCAGTATGGGACTAGCAGTCACAGATACGCAGTATTTT
TRBD1	NA	TRBJ1-2	TRBV4-1	CASSHSRDRGLGYTF	TGCGCCAGCAGCCATAGCCGGGACAGGGGGCTGGGCTACACCTTC
NA	NA	TRBJ1-5	TRBV5-1	CASSLTPTNQPQHF	TGCGCCAGCAGCTTGACCCCGACCAATCAGCCCCAGCATTTT
TRBD2	NA	TRBJ2-7	TRBV20-1	CSARRLAGYEQYF	TGCAGTGCTCGTCGACTAGCGGGCTACGAGCAGTACTTC
NA	NA	TRBJ1-2	TRBV7-2	CASSLHRDGYTF	TGTGCCAGCAGCCTACACAGGGATGGCTACACCTTC
NA	NA	TRBJ1-1	TRBV7-2	CASSTRVARGTEAFF	TGTGCCAGCAGCACACGAGTGGCAAGAGGCACTGAAGCTTTCTTT
NA	NA	TRBJ2-3	TRBV4-1	CASSQDTWEGTDTQYF	TGCGCCAGCAGCCAAGATACGTGGGAGGGCACAGATACGCAGTATTTT
NA	NA	TRBJ1-2	TRBV6-2/TRBV6-3	CASTLQAGGLSGYTF	TGTGCCAGCACCCTACAGGCTGGGGGACTAAGTGGCTACACCTTC
TRBD1	NA	TRBJ2-7	TRBV6-2/TRBV6-3	CASSNPGTGIILYF	TGTGCCAGCAGTAATCCCGGGACAGGAATTATATTGTACTTC
NA	NA	TRBJ1-6	TRBV25-1	CASSPPVGGWHSPLHF	TGTGCCAGCAGTCCCCCGGTCGGGGGGTGGCATTCACCCCTCCACTTT
NA	few	TRBJ2-7	TRBV29-1	CSVVSARTYEQYF	TGCAGCGTTGTGTCGGCCAGAACCTACGAGCAGTACTTC
NA	few	TRBJ2-5	TRBV12-3/TRBV12-4	CASRAGTLLQETQYF	TGTGCCAGCAGAGCCGGGACACTTCTCCAAGAGACCCAGTACTTC
NA	NA	TRBJ1-2	TRBV25-1	CASSFGLGGYTF	TGTGCCAGCAGTTTCGGACTCGGCGGCTACACCTTC
TRBD2	many	TRBJ2-1	TRBV5-1	CASSPPGGHEQFF	TGCGCCAGCAGTCCCCCGGGAGGGCATGAGCAGTTCTTC
NA	NA	TRBJ2-3	TRBV10-2	CASSDGTPDTQYF	TGCGCCAGCAGTGATGGTACTCCAGATACGCAGTATTTT
TRBD1	NA	TRBJ1-6	TRBV30	CAWRGTGGSPLHF	TGTGCCTGGAGGGGGACAGGGGGATCACCCCTCCACTTT
TRBD2	NA	TRBJ2-1	TRBV9	CASSPRGGKGHEQFF	TGTGCCAGCAGCCCCCGGGGAGGGAAAGGGCATGAGCAGTTCTTC
NA	many	TRBJ2-7	TRBV29-1	CSVLAGARTYEQYF	TGCAGCGTTCTCGCGGGGGCCCGGACCTACGAGCAGTACTTC
TRBD2	many	TRBJ2-1	TRBV14	CASSDLAGGLFLEQFF	TGTGCCAGCAGTGACCTAGCGGGAGGGCTCTTTCTTGAGCAGTTCTTC
TRBD1	NA	TRBJ2-1	TRBV10-3	CAITRTGSSYNEQFF	TGTGCCATCACCCGGACAGGCAGCTCCTACAATGAGCAGTTCTTC
TRBD2	NA	TRBJ2-4	TRBV11-2	CASSSLAGGLNIQYF	TGTGCCAGCAGCTCCCTAGCGGGGGGGCTGAACATTCAGTACTTC
NA	many	TRBJ1-2	TRBV10-2	CASSPPSYGYTF	TGCGCCAGCAGCCCGCCCTCCTATGGCTACACCTTC
NA	many	TRBJ2-4	TRBV9	CASSVGGENIQYF	TGTGCCAGCAGCGTAGGGGGAGAAAACATTCAGTACTTC
TRBD2	NA	TRBJ2-5	TRBV5-1	CASSLDTTSGGQETQYF	TGCGCCAGCAGCTTGGACACGACTAGCGGGGGTCAAGAGACCCAGTACTTC